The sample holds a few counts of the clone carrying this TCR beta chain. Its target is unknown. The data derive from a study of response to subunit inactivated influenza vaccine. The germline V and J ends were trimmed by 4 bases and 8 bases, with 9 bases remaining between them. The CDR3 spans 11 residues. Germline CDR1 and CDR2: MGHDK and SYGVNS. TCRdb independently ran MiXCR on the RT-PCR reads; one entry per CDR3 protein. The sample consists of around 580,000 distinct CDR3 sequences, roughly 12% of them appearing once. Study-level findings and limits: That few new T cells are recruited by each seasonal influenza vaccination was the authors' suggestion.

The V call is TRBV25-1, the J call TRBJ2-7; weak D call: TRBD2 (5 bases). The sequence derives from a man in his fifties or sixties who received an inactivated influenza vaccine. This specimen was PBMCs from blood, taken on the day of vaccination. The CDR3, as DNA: TGTGCCAGCAGTGGAGGGATCCAGCAGTACTTC. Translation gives CASSGGIQQYF.